The rows below give T cell receptor beta chains drawn from one sample of a study of CD8+CD57+ T cells in acquired aplastic anemia. TCRdb re-analysed the reads in MiXCR, keeping a single row per CDR3 protein. The table has a few hundred thousand distinct CDR3 sequences, around 82% seen once. The sample comprised sorted CD4+, CD8+, or CD8+CD57+ T cells (not recorded which) from PBMCs. These receptors all come from a human donor with aplastic anemia. The CDR3 runs from the conserved cysteine through the conserved F or W. D genes are given only for firm matches. Only part of the rows carry a size: once, few, many, or a class if the clone is expanded.

abundance	j_gene	d_gene	v_gene	CDR3aa	CDR3nt
few	TRBJ2-1	TRBD2	TRBV25-1	CASSGTSGSSYNEQFF	TGTGCCAGCAGTGGGACTAGCGGGAGCTCCTACAATGAGCAGTTCTTC
NA	TRBJ2-5	NA	TRBV7-4	CASSHPGGGETKYF	TGTGCCAGCAGCCATCCAGGGGGGGGAGAGACCAAATACTTC
NA	TRBJ1-2	NA	TRBV19	CASIDPSRNGYTF	TGTGCCAGTATAGATCCCAGCCGTAATGGCTACACCTTC
NA	TRBJ2-3	TRBD2	TRBV9	CASSICRASGTLDTQYF	TGTGCCAGCAGCATATGCCGGGCTAGCGGGACTTTAGATACGCAGTATTTT
few	TRBJ1-1	TRBD1	TRBV15	CATSRPPGTGVTEAFF	TGTGCCACCAGCAGGCCGCCAGGGACAGGGGTTACTGAAGCTTTCTTT
once	TRBJ2-3	NA	TRBV7-3	CASGEAGTDTEYF	TGTGCCAGCGGGGAAGCGGGCACAGATACGGAGTATTTT
once	TRBJ2-3	NA	TRBV11-3	CASSLDLTDCTDTQYF	TGTGCCAGCAGCTTAGATCTGACAGACTGCACAGATACGCAGTATTTT
NA	TRBJ2-2	NA	TRBV7-4	CSSRIGGNTGKLFF	TGTTCTAGCAGGATCGGCGGGAACACCGGGAAGCTGTTTTTT
NA	TRBJ2-3	TRBD2	TRBV25-1	CASSEYGLADTQYF	TGTGCCAGCAGTGAATACGGACTAGCAGATACGCAGTATTTT
few	TRBJ1-2	TRBD1	TRBV5-1	CASSLRLRDRLVYGYTF	TGCGCCAGCAGCTTAAGACTCCGGGACAGGCTCGTATATGGCTACACCTTC
NA	TRBJ2-6	TRBD1	TRBV7-9	CASSLDRGAPTSSLTF	TGTGCCAGCAGCTTGGACAGGGGTGCTCCTACGAGCAGTCTGACTTTC
NA	TRBJ1-1	TRBD1	TRBV19	CASSIALTGYNEAFF	TGTGCCAGCAGTATAGCTCTGACAGGGTACAATGAAGCGTTCTTT
NA	TRBJ2-7	NA	TRBV11-3	CASSGQVIAYEQYF	TGTGCCAGCAGCGGCCAGGTCATAGCCTACGAGCAGTACTTC
NA	TRBJ1-2	NA	TRBV11-2	CASSWGGGYLRYTF	TGTGCCAGCAGCTGGGGAGGAGGTTATCTCCGCTACACCTTC
NA	TRBJ2-3	TRBD2	TRBV6-1	CASSELAGAEMDTQYF	TGTGCCAGCAGTGAACTAGCGGGAGCGGAGATGGATACGCAGTATTTT
once	TRBJ2-3	NA	TRBV9	CASSTGTMETTYYF	TGTGCCAGCAGCACCGGGACCATGGAGACTACGTACTATTTT